This T cell receptor beta chain was sequenced for a study of cytomegalovirus exposure and HLA in healthy donors. Study-level background: Out of about 410 genotyped donors, about 84% belonged to the Caucasian-associated ancestry cluster.

These donors counted as nominally healthy when sampled, but unrecorded immune exposures were likely. Germline lookup yields CDR1 MDHEN and CDR2 SYDVKM. Trimming pared 1 base from V and 2 bases from J, leaving 11 bases between. The CDR3 covers 15 residues. PCR involved 60 Vbeta and 13 Jbeta primers. The data were produced by immunoSEQ multiplex PCR, yet TCRdb's version contains in-frame clones alone and is incomplete. The sample lists about 95,000 clones, about 86% occurring once. The sequenced sample consisted of PBMCs. The chain links TRBV28 to TRBJ1-2, with D possibly TRBD1 on 5 matching bases. This clonotype was obtained from a woman between 65 and 79 years old in good health and CMV-seropositive. CDR3 in amino acids: CASSLSAGINYGYTF. The DNA of the CDR3 is TGTGCCAGCAGTTTATCTGCAGGGATAAACTATGGCTACACCTTC.